This TCR beta chain was captured by sequencing in a study of radiation and T cells in renal cell carcinoma. Study at large: Nephrectomy followed 15 Gy stereotactic body radiation by 4 weeks. Study results and caveats: In blood, top tumor clones expanded by 2 weeks, shrinking by 4.

Notes on this clone: Its cognate antigen is unknown.

Between the trimmed V and J ends, which lost 1 base and 4 bases, there was a span of 7 bases. Germline V gene data show CDR1 as MNHNY and CDR2 as SVGAGI (reference sequence). The CDR3 sequence is 13 residues long. Only in-frame clones appear in the TCRdb table, and some are missing; sequencing was by immunoSEQ multiplex PCR. Among around 80,000 clones listed, 82% were seen once. Time point in this sample: blood 2 weeks post-SBRT. Treatment indicated: 15 Gy SBRT to primary tumor, nephrectomy 4 weeks later. Radiation-treated patients gave blood at baseline, week 2 and week 4. This renal cell carcinoma was of the clear cell type.

The rearrangement links TRBV6-6 to TRBJ1-2; no clear D. The sequence derives from a man aged 55 to 70 with renal cell carcinoma. The specimen was blood, collected from a patient whose treatment included radiotherapy and nephrectomy. Written as DNA, the CDR3 is TGTGCCAGCAGTTACTTAACCAGCTATGGCTACACCTTC. It encodes CASSYLTSYGYTF.